The rows below give T cell receptor beta chains drawn from one sample of a study of chemoradiotherapy in HPV16-positive cancers. TCRdb keeps only in-frame clones here, not all; method: immunoSEQ multiplex PCR. Among roughly 4,600 clones listed, 87% were seen once. Sequencing used tumor tissue, obtained from a patient who underwent chemoradiotherapy. All receptors come from a human donor with HPV-associated anogenital cancer. The CDR3 runs from the conserved cysteine through the conserved F or W. D genes are given only for firm matches. Not all rows give a size; the values are once, few, many and, for expanded clones, a class.

j_gene	d_gene	abundance	v_gene	CDR3aa	CDR3nt
TRBJ1-5	NA	NA	TRBV19	CASSAGVGGIQPQHF	TGTGCCAGTAGTGCTGGGGTGGGGGGTATACAGCCCCAGCATTTT
TRBJ2-5	NA	NA	TRBV7-2	CASSSQGGRRETQYF	TGTGCCAGCAGCTCACAGGGGGGGAGGAGAGAGACCCAGTACTTC
TRBJ1-1	TRBD1	once	TRBV7-8	CASSFWDSNTEAFF	TGTGCCAGCAGCTTCTGGGACAGTAACACTGAAGCTTTCTTT
TRBJ1-4	NA	large	TRBV27	CASSPIGANEKLFF	TGTGCCAGCAGTCCTATCGGGGCTAATGAAAAACTGTTTTTT
TRBJ2-1	TRBD1	NA	TRBV19	CASKPGQGGNNEQFF	TGTGCCAGTAAGCCGGGACAGGGGGGAAACAATGAGCAGTTCTTC
TRBJ2-3	TRBD2	NA	TRBV4-1	CASSQDSGLAGAPPDTQYF	TGCGCCAGCAGCCAAGATTCGGGACTAGCGGGGGCCCCTCCAGATACGCAGTATTTT
TRBJ2-7	NA	NA	TRBV29-1	CSVEDRSYEQYF	TGCAGCGTTGAGGATAGGTCCTACGAGCAGTACTTC
TRBJ2-2	NA	NA	TRBV21-1	CATPARDIRTGELFF	TGTGCCACTCCAGCCCGGGACATACGCACCGGGGAGCTGTTTTTT
TRBJ1-1	NA	NA	TRBV6-5	CATSLYRGTEAFF	TGTGCCACCTCCCTATACCGGGGCACTGAAGCTTTCTTT
TRBJ1-1	NA	NA	TRBV28	CASSGLQGGNTEAFF	TGTGCCAGCAGTGGCCTTCAAGGGGGGAACACTGAAGCTTTCTTT
TRBJ1-2	TRBD1	NA	TRBV19	CASSILIYRDRSYGYTF	TGTGCCAGTAGTATACTCATTTACAGGGACAGATCCTATGGCTACACCTTC
TRBJ1-5	NA	NA	TRBV7-9	CASSPLSGQPQPQHF	TGTGCCAGCAGCCCTTTGTCCGGTCAACCTCAGCCCCAGCATTTT
TRBJ2-3	TRBD2	NA	TRBV27	CASSPGGTSGSGTQYF	TGTGCCAGCAGTCCGGGAGGGACTAGCGGGAGCGGTACGCAGTATTTT
TRBJ2-1	TRBD2	NA	TRBV5-4	CASRGGLAGMSSYNEQFF	TGTGCCAGCAGGGGGGGACTAGCGGGCATGAGCTCCTACAATGAGCAGTTCTTC
TRBJ2-7	NA	NA	TRBV6-5	CASSYSFPGAPREQYF	TGTGCCAGCAGTTACTCCTTCCCGGGGGCGCCTCGGGAGCAGTACTTC
TRBJ1-5	NA	NA	TRBV2	CASSRSGGSNQPQHF	TGTGCCAGCAGTAGAAGCGGGGGTAGCAATCAGCCCCAGCATTTT
TRBJ2-1	TRBD1	NA	TRBV5-1	CASSLGQGESNEQFF	TGCGCCAGCAGCTTGGGGCAGGGGGAGAGCAATGAGCAGTTCTTC
TRBJ2-7	NA	NA	TRBV7-9	CASSPRQVYYEQYF	TGTGCCAGCAGCCCGAGACAGGTGTACTACGAGCAGTACTTC
TRBJ1-5	NA	NA	TRBV18	CASSPGVNQPQHF	TGTGCCAGCTCACCGGGGGTTAATCAGCCCCAGCATTTT
TRBJ1-2	TRBD1	once	TRBV9	CASSVALTGGRGYTF	TGTGCCAGCAGCGTAGCTCTGACAGGGGGCCGGGGCTACACCTTC
TRBJ2-3	TRBD1	NA	TRBV19	CASSMGDRVYADTQYF	TGTGCCAGTAGTATGGGCGACAGGGTTTATGCAGATACGCAGTATTTT
TRBJ2-2	NA	few	TRBV28	CASRGSASNTGELFF	TGTGCCAGCAGGGGATCCGCATCGAACACCGGGGAGCTGTTTTTT
TRBJ2-2	TRBD2	NA	TRBV11-1	CASSQTSGRTAGELFF	TGTGCCAGCAGCCAGACTAGCGGGAGAACAGCCGGGGAGCTGTTTTTT
TRBJ2-1	TRBD2	NA	TRBV13	CASSLESGGARNEQFF	TGTGCCAGCAGCTTAGAAAGCGGGGGGGCTCGGAATGAGCAGTTCTTC
TRBJ2-2	NA	NA	TRBV10-3	CAISFRPQAGELFF	TGTGCCATCAGCTTCCGCCCCCAGGCCGGGGAGCTGTTTTTT
TRBJ2-5	TRBD2	NA	TRBV11-2	CASSLEGPRGGWETQYF	TGTGCCAGCAGCTTAGAGGGTCCGCGGGGAGGGTGGGAGACCCAGTACTTC
TRBJ2-1	TRBD2	NA	TRBV7-8	CASSSQTSGGLGEQFF	TGTGCCAGCAGCTCGCAGACTAGCGGGGGGCTCGGTGAGCAGTTCTTC
TRBJ1-4	NA	NA	TRBV5-1	CASSRTPGSEKLFF	TGCGCCAGCAGCCGGACCCCAGGGTCCGAAAAACTGTTTTTT
TRBJ1-6	NA	NA	TRBV19	CASSIVSENSPLHF	TGTGCCAGTAGTATTGTGTCGGAGAATTCACCCCTCCACTTT
TRBJ2-7	NA	NA	TRBV6-6	CASSYPPAGNSYEQYF	TGTGCCAGCAGTTATCCCCCCGCGGGAAACTCCTACGAGCAGTACTTC
TRBJ2-7	TRBD2	NA	TRBV2	CASSETSGLTYEQYF	TGTGCCAGCAGTGAAACTAGCGGACTGACCTACGAGCAGTACTTC
TRBJ1-1	NA	NA	TRBV18	CASSPGVNRLEAFF	TGTGCCAGCTCACCCGGGGTCAACCGCCTTGAAGCTTTCTTT
TRBJ1-1	NA	NA	TRBV10-3	CAIRGGQGKAFF	TGTGCCATCAGGGGGGGTCAGGGGAAAGCTTTCTTT
TRBJ1-2	NA	NA	TRBV5-8	CASSLLQEYGYTF	TGTGCCAGCAGCTTGTTACAGGAGTATGGCTACACCTTC
TRBJ2-7	NA	NA	TRBV28	CASSSQPYEQYF	TGTGCCAGCAGTTCGCAGCCCTACGAGCAGTACTTC
TRBJ1-5	NA	NA	TRBV9	CASSSGTGYSNQPQHF	TGTGCCAGCAGCTCCGGTACAGGGTATAGCAATCAGCCCCAGCATTTT
TRBJ2-2	TRBD2	NA	TRBV11-2	CASSLQGGGNTGELFF	TGTGCCAGCAGCCTCCAGGGCGGGGGGAACACCGGGGAGCTGTTTTTT
TRBJ1-1	NA	NA	TRBV7-3	CASSLGPPPDYEAFF	TGTGCCAGCAGCTTAGGCCCCCCTCCCGATTATGAAGCTTTCTTT
TRBJ1-1	NA	NA	TRBV5-6	CASSLWVWAEAFF	TGTGCCAGCAGCTTGTGGGTCTGGGCTGAAGCTTTCTTT
TRBJ2-7	NA	once	TRBV6-5	CASTSPSYEQYF	TGTGCCAGCACGAGCCCTTCTTACGAGCAGTACTTC
TRBJ1-6	NA	NA	TRBV5-1	CASSLGGQANSPLHF	TGCGCCAGCAGCTTGGGGGGCCAGGCTAATTCACCCCTCCACTTT
TRBJ2-3	TRBD2	NA	TRBV6-5	CASSSTPRGGTQYF	TGTGCCAGCAGTTCCACCCCGCGGGGGGGTACGCAGTATTTT
TRBJ1-6	NA	NA	TRBV9	CASSVETNSPLHF	TGTGCCAGCAGCGTAGAGACAAATTCACCCCTCCACTTT
TRBJ2-3	NA	NA	TRBV7-2	CASSLDRTDTQYF	TGTGCCAGCAGCTTAGATAGGACAGATACGCAGTATTTT
TRBJ2-1	TRBD2	once	TRBV29-1	CSLLAGNSNEQFF	TGCAGCCTTCTAGCGGGAAACTCCAATGAGCAGTTCTTC
TRBJ1-1	NA	NA	TRBV13	CASSFTLDSPNTEAFF	TGTGCCAGCAGCTTTACCCTGGACAGCCCGAACACTGAAGCTTTCTTT
TRBJ2-1	TRBD2	NA	TRBV4-3	CASSQDPGGISYNEQFF	TGCGCCAGCAGCCAAGATCCGGGAGGGATCTCCTACAATGAGCAGTTCTTC
TRBJ2-1	TRBD2	NA	TRBV6-5	CASSLGGGVYNEQFF	TGTGCCAGCAGTTTGGGGGGAGGGGTATACAATGAGCAGTTCTTC
TRBJ2-7	NA	NA	TRBV4-2	CASSQDRWREQYF	TGTGCCAGCAGCCAAGATCGATGGAGGGAGCAGTACTTC
TRBJ2-3	NA	NA	TRBV20-1	CSARLGNTQYF	TGCAGTGCTAGGCTCGGAAATACGCAGTATTTT
TRBJ1-2	TRBD1	NA	TRBV2	CASKGTADYGYTF	TGTGCCAGCAAAGGGACAGCCGACTATGGCTACACCTTC
TRBJ1-1	NA	NA	TRBV7-3	CASSSLTDGTEAFF	TGTGCCAGCAGCTCACTCACTGACGGCACTGAAGCTTTCTTT
TRBJ2-7	NA	NA	TRBV18	CASSPGANSYEQYF	TGTGCCAGCTCACCAGGAGCAAATTCCTACGAGCAGTACTTC
TRBJ1-2	NA	NA	TRBV1	CTSSPLGWVAYGYTF	TGCACCAGCAGCCCCTTGGGGTGGGTGGCCTATGGCTACACCTTC
TRBJ2-1	TRBD2	few	TRBV27	CASSTPGTSGSDEQFF	TGTGCCAGCAGTACCCCCGGGACTAGCGGGAGTGATGAGCAGTTCTTC
TRBJ2-7	TRBD1	NA	TRBV6-1	CAAPGTGENEQYF	TGTGCTGCCCCCGGGACAGGGGAAAACGAGCAGTACTTC
TRBJ1-2	NA	NA	TRBV28	CASSSGGYGYTF	TGTGCCAGCAGTTCGGGGGGCTATGGCTACACCTTC
TRBJ1-3	NA	NA	TRBV30	CAWSRGKSGNTIYF	TGTGCCTGGAGTAGAGGGAAGTCCGGAAACACCATATATTTT
TRBJ2-7	NA	NA	TRBV5-6	CASSLRRQGLKRWIDEQYF	TGTGCCAGCAGCTTGCGGAGGCAGGGCCTAAAAAGATGGATTGACGAGCAGTACTTC
TRBJ1-1	NA	few	TRBV5-1	CASSARQPDLAFF	TGCGCCAGCAGCGCCCGGCAACCCGATTTGGCTTTCTTT